Sequencing of this T cell receptor (beta chain) was carried out in a study of T cell changes during pregnancy in multiple sclerosis. Trimming pared 4 bases from V and 0 bases from J, leaving 13 bases between. Germline CDR1 MGHRA, CDR2 YSYEKL. CDR3 length: 16 residues. Measured with immunoSEQ multiplex PCR; TCRdb has only the in-frame clones, and not every one. Of some 52,000 clones detected, around 90% appear once; the ten largest clones hold 0.37%. V usage is TRBV4-1 and J usage is TRBJ1-5, with a weak D call TRBD1 (6 bases). The TCR comes from a female donor with multiple sclerosis, enrolled in a pregnancy study. The material sequenced was CD4+ T cells from peripheral blood mononuclear cells, taken before pregnancy. CDR3 coding DNA: TGCGCCAGCAGCCCAAACAGGGCCCTTAGCAATCAGCCCCAGCATTTT. Protein product: CASSPNRALSNQPQHF.